These T cell receptor beta chains were read from a single sample in a study of blood T cell repertoires in COVID-19. Sequencing was performed with immunoSEQ multiplex PCR; in TCRdb, only in-frame clones are kept and a portion is missing. The sample has 50,000 to 55,000 clones, roughly 90% seen once. Sequencing used peripheral blood. Every receptor here comes from a man older than 75 with acute or convalescent COVID-19. CDR3s include the opening cysteine and the closing phenylalanine or tryptophan. D genes are given only for firm matches. Not every row has a clone size; where given, it reads once, few, many or a size class.

TRBJ2-3	NA	14	TRBD2	TRBV7-8	TGTGCCAGCGAATCGCGGGGGGGCGGGGATACGCAGTATTTT	CASESRGGGDTQYF
TRBJ1-6	once	16	NA	TRBV7-2	TGTGCCAGCAGTCGGACAGCAAGCTCCTATAATTCACCCCTCCACTTT	CASSRTASSYNSPLHF
TRBJ2-4	once	15	NA	TRBV2	TGTGCCAGCAGTCCTGAACTCCTGCGGAAAAACATTCAGTACTTC	CASSPELLRKNIQYF
TRBJ1-2	NA	13	NA	TRBV12-3/TRBV12-4	TGTGCCAGCAGTTTAATGGGGGCTCGCGGCTACACCTTC	CASSLMGARGYTF
TRBJ2-4	NA	15	NA	TRBV6-5	TGTGCCAGCCACTCACAGGGATTGAGGAAAAACATTCAGTACTTC	CASHSQGLRKNIQYF
TRBJ1-5	NA	15	NA	TRBV27	TGTGCCAGCAGTTTTCGCCGGGATAGCAATCAGCCCCAGCATTTT	CASSFRRDSNQPQHF
TRBJ1-1	once	14	NA	TRBV18	TGTGCCAGCTCAGAGTTCCCTGCGAACACTGAAGCTTTCTTT	CASSEFPANTEAFF
TRBJ2-7	NA	13	NA	TRBV5-5	TGTGCCAGCAGCTTGGTACAGAGCGGAGAGCAGTACTTC	CASSLVQSGEQYF
TRBJ1-4	once	15	NA	TRBV11-2	TGTGCCAGCAGCTCAGGTCCCACCCAGGGGGAAAAACTGTTTTTT	CASSSGPTQGEKLFF
TRBJ1-4	NA	15	NA	TRBV6-1	TGTGCCAGCAGTGAAGCGTCAGGCCCCTATGAAAAACTGTTTTTT	CASSEASGPYEKLFF
TRBJ2-3	NA	14	NA	TRBV7-2	TGTGCCAGCAGCTTAGTGCCCCGGTCTCCTGCGCAGTATTTT	CASSLVPRSPAQYF
TRBJ1-6	NA	15	NA	TRBV9	TGTGCCAGCACCCGAGGCCCGGGTTTGAATTCACCCCTCCACTTT	CASTRGPGLNSPLHF
TRBJ2-7	NA	15	TRBD2	TRBV5-4	TGTGCCAGCAGACCCACGGGAGGAAACTCCTACGAGCAGTACTTC	CASRPTGGNSYEQYF
TRBJ1-1	few	17	TRBD1	TRBV7-6	TGTGCCAGCAGCCTTTTCCCGGGACAGGGGCAGAACACTGAAGCTTTCTTT	CASSLFPGQGQNTEAFF
TRBJ1-4	NA	17	TRBD1	TRBV5-6	TGTGCCAGCAGCTTGGCTGAGGGGGGGACAGGGGCTGAAAAACTGTTTTTT	CASSLAEGGTGAEKLFF
TRBJ1-2	once	14	TRBD1	TRBV19	TGTGCCAGTACCCGGACAGGGGGCTCATATGGCTACACCTTC	CASTRTGGSYGYTF
TRBJ2-1	NA	16	TRBD2	TRBV9	TGTGCCAGCAGCGTAGTATCTAGCGGAACCTACAATGAGCAGTTCTTC	CASSVVSSGTYNEQFF
TRBJ2-3	NA	15	TRBD2	TRBV5-1	TGCGCCAGCAGCTTGGGACTAGCGGGGGTAGATACGCAGTATTTT	CASSLGLAGVDTQYF
TRBJ2-1	once	14	NA	TRBV7-2	TGTGCCAGCAGCCTTCGGACCAGGGGCAATGAGCAGTTCTTC	CASSLRTRGNEQFF
TRBJ2-7	once	13	NA	TRBV5-1	TGCGCCAGCAGCTTGGCAGGGTCTCTCGAGCAGTACTTC	CASSLAGSLEQYF
TRBJ1-5	NA	14	NA	TRBV5-1	TGCGCCAGCAGCCCCGGGGGAGGTAATCAGCCCCAGCATTTT	CASSPGGGNQPQHF
TRBJ2-5	NA	15	TRBD2	TRBV7-2	TGTGCCAGCAGCTTAAGGCGGGGGGGCCAAGAGACCCAGTACTTC	CASSLRRGGQETQYF
TRBJ2-5	NA	15	NA	TRBV2	TGTGCCAGCAGTGAATGGGGGCAGATACAAGAGACCCAGTACTTC	CASSEWGQIQETQYF
TRBJ1-1	NA	15	TRBD1	TRBV5-1	TGCGCCAGCAGGGCAGGAGACAGGGAGAACACTGAAGCTTTCTTT	CASRAGDRENTEAFF
TRBJ2-5	NA	14	NA	TRBV6-5	TGTGCCAGCAGTCGACAGGAGCTTAGAGAGACCCAGTACTTC	CASSRQELRETQYF
TRBJ2-1	NA	15	TRBD2	TRBV29-1	TGCAGCGTCCAGGGTAGCGGGGGGGCGTCCAATGAGCAGTTCTTC	CSVQGSGGASNEQFF
TRBJ2-7	NA	15	NA	TRBV5-5	TGTGCCAGCACCCGATCCTTCGGGGATACCTACGAGCAGTACTTC	CASTRSFGDTYEQYF
TRBJ1-6	NA	16	NA	TRBV6-5	TGTGCCAGCAGTTACTCAGGGAGCTCCTATAATTCACCCCTCCACTTT	CASSYSGSSYNSPLHF
TRBJ2-5	NA	11	NA	TRBV20-1	TGCAGTGCTACGGTCGGGGAGACCCAGTACTTC	CSATVGETQYF
TRBJ1-1	NA	13	NA	TRBV11-2	TGTGCCAGCAGCCATGAATCAGGCCCTGAAGCTTTCTTT	CASSHESGPEAFF
TRBJ2-1	NA	20	TRBD1	TRBV18	TGTGCCAGCTCACCACCGGTGGGGGACAGGGGAAGGAGCTCCTACAATGAGCAGTTCTTC	CASSPPVGDRGRSSYNEQFF
TRBJ1-2	NA	14	NA	TRBV2	TGTGCCAGCAGGGTGGACAATGGCAACTATGGCTACACCTTC	CASRVDNGNYGYTF
TRBJ1-1	NA	15	NA	TRBV2	TGTGCCAGCAGTGTATCTCAGGGAGGGCAAACTGAAGCTTTCTTT	CASSVSQGGQTEAFF
TRBJ1-4	NA	16	TRBD1	TRBV6-5	TGTGCCAGCAGTTACGGCCACAGGGGGCGGGCTGAAAAACTGTTTTTT	CASSYGHRGRAEKLFF
TRBJ2-1	NA	12	NA	TRBV7-8	TGTGCCAGCAGCTTAGCGGGGGGGCGGCAGTTCTTC	CASSLAGGRQFF
TRBJ1-5	NA	17	NA	TRBV7-8	TGTGCCAGCAGCTCCTCCCGCGGCATATCTAGCAATCAGCCCCAGCATTTT	CASSSSRGISSNQPQHF
TRBJ1-3	NA	14	NA	TRBV24-1	TGTGCCACCAAGACGGGATACTCTGGAAACACCATATATTTT	CATKTGYSGNTIYF
TRBJ1-2	once	18	TRBD1	TRBV7-8	TGTGCCAGCAGCCCAACGGGACAGGGCGGAGAACCTAACTATGGCTACACCTTC	CASSPTGQGGEPNYGYTF
TRBJ2-1	NA	19	TRBD2	TRBV6-2/TRBV6-3	TGTGCCAGCAGCCCCTACGGGACTAGCGGGGGGAGCTCCTACAATGAGCAGTTCTTC	CASSPYGTSGGSSYNEQFF
TRBJ2-7	NA	12	NA	TRBV5-1	TGCGCCAGCAGCTGGCCAGGCTACGAGCAGTACTTC	CASSWPGYEQYF
TRBJ1-1	NA	12	NA	TRBV25-1	TGTGCCAGCAGTGAACGCGACACTGAAGCTTTCTTT	CASSERDTEAFF
TRBJ1-1	NA	13	NA	TRBV6-5	TGTGCCAGCAGCCGCCAGGGGAACACTGAAGCTTTCTTT	CASSRQGNTEAFF
TRBJ2-2	NA	16	TRBD2	TRBV11-2	TGTGCCAGCAGCTTTGGGCTAGCGGGGGGGGCCGGGGAGCTGTTTTTT	CASSFGLAGGAGELFF
TRBJ2-3	NA	15	NA	TRBV9	TGTGCCCGCCCGAGGGGGGGGGCCGGCACAGATACGCAGTATTTT	CARPRGGAGTDTQYF
TRBJ2-7	NA	16	NA	TRBV6-6	TGTGCCAGCAGTTATAATGTGGGGGCGAGCTCCTACGAGCAGTACTTC	CASSYNVGASSYEQYF
TRBJ1-2	NA	15	TRBD1	TRBV5-1	TGCGCCAGCAGCAACACCGGGACAGGGGGCCAAGCATACACCTTC	CASSNTGTGGQAYTF
TRBJ1-6	NA	15	TRBD1	TRBV25-1	TGTGCCAGCAGTCCTTGGACAGGGGATAATTCACCCCTCCACTTT	CASSPWTGDNSPLHF
TRBJ2-7	NA	15	TRBD1	TRBV13	TGTGCCAGCAGCCCAGGGCCGGGACAGAATTACGAGCAGTACTTC	CASSPGPGQNYEQYF
TRBJ2-2	NA	16	NA	TRBV6-4	TGTGCCAGCAGCCCGCAGCCAACCCCTAGGAACCGGGAGCTGTTTTTT	CASSPQPTPRNRELFF
TRBJ1-1	NA	14	NA	TRBV5-1	TGCGCCAGCAGCTTACAGGGATTGTTTACTGAAGCTTTCTTT	CASSLQGLFTEAFF
TRBJ1-2	NA	13	NA	TRBV5-1	TGCGCCAGCAGACCGACGGGAAACTATGGCTACACCTTC	CASRPTGNYGYTF
TRBJ1-3	NA	15	TRBD1	TRBV6-5	TGTGCCAGCAGTTACTCGGGACAGTGGGAAGGCACCATATATTTT	CASSYSGQWEGTIYF
TRBJ2-7	NA	11	NA	TRBV12-3/TRBV12-4	TGTGCCAGCAGCCCAGGGTTTGTGCAGTACTTC	CASSPGFVQYF